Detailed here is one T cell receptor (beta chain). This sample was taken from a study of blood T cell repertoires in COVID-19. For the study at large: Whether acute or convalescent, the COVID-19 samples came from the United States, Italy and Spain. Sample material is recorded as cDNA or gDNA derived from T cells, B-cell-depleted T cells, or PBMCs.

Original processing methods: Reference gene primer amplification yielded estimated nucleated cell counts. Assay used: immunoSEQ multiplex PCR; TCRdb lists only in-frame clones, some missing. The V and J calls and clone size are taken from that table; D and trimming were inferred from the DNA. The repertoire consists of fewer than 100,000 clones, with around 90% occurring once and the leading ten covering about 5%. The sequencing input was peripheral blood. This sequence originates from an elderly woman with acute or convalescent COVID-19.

The CDR3 bases are TGTGCCAGCTCGCTACAGGGGGCACTTAACTATGGCTACACCTTC. As protein: CASSLQGALNYGYTF. The J gene is TRBJ1-2, the V gene TRBV18; TRBD1 aligns across 9 bases. The V and J ends lost 6 bases and 1 base, in that order; junction bases with no gene match: 6. The CDR3 consists of 15 residues. The V gene's germline CDR1 is KGHSH and CDR2 LQKENI.